One T cell receptor beta chain is described in this entry. What it binds is unknown. Sequencing was performed with immunoSEQ multiplex PCR; in TCRdb, only in-frame clones are kept and a portion is missing. The data contain tens of thousands of clones, 85% to 90% of them seen just once; the ten biggest clones take up about 2%. This entry comes from a study of T cells in localized non-small cell lung cancer. Findings of the study overall: Of the tissues analyzed, uninvolved adjacent lung showed maximal T cell clonality, greater than tumor. Adjacent lung exhibited a median of about 50 among the 100 most abundant tumor clones. Sequencing covered just one tumor region, so heterogeneity cannot be ruled out.

The clonotype was recovered from a woman aged 35 to 69 with stage I lung adenocarcinoma. The sequenced sample was peripheral blood, obtained before any cancer treatment.

Here the CDR3 reads CASSLGTNVKSENIQYF. The CDR3 nucleotides are TGTGCCAGCAGCTTAGGGACGAACGTCAAGAGCGAAAACATTCAGTACTTC. The rearrangement joins TRBV11-2 to TRBJ2-4; D is undetermined. Looked up from germline, CDR1 is SGHAT and CDR2 is FQNNGV. V lost 1 base and J 5 bases, leaving 18 bases between the germline ends. CDR3 length: 17 residues.